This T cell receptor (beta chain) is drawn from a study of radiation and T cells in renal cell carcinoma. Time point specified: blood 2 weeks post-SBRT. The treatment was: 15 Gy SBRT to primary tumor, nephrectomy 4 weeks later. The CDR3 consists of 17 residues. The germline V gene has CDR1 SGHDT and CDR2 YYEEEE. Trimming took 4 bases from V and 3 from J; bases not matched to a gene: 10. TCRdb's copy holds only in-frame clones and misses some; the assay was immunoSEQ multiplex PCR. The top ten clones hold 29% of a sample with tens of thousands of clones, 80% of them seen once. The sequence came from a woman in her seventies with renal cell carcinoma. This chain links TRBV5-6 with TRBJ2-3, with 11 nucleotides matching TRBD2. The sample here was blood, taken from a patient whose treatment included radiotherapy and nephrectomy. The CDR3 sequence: CASSGETPSGRTDTQYF. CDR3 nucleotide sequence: TGTGCCAGCAGCGGAGAAACCCCTAGCGGGAGGACAGATACGCAGTATTTT.